These T cell receptor beta chains were read from a single sample in a study of vaccination and CD4 T cells after COVID-19. These TCRs are of unknown antigen specificity. TCRdb called the PCR reads again in MiXCR, with one record for every CDR3 protein. Here the sample spans about 3,200 distinct CDR3 sequences, about a quarter being singletons. The specimen comprised CD4+ T cells from blood, cultured in vitro, sampled after SARS-CoV-2 vaccination. The receptor source for this set is a human donor who had recovered from COVID-19. CDR3s include the opening cysteine and the closing phenylalanine or tryptophan. The D gene is left open where the match is weak. The size of a clone is reported for some rows only, either as once, few or many, or as a class for expanded clones.

NA | TRBD1 | TRBJ1-2 | TRBV5-1 | TGCGCCAGCAGCTCCTTGACAGGGCGCAACTATGGCTACACCTTC | CASSSLTGRNYGYTF
NA | NA | TRBJ1-1 | TRBV7-2 | TGTGCCAGCAGCTCCGGACCTCTGAACACTGAAGCTTTCTTT | CASSSGPLNTEAFF
few | TRBD2 | TRBJ2-3 | TRBV20-1 | TGCAGTGCCCATAGCGGGGGGGGACATAGCACAGATACGCAGTATTTT | CSAHSGGGHSTDTQYF
NA | NA | TRBJ1-5 | TRBV9 | TGTGCCAGCAGCGTAGAGGACGGCAGGCGCCAGCCCCAGCATTTT | CASSVEDGRRQPQHF
medium-sized | NA | TRBJ2-5 | TRBV5-1 | TGCGCCAGCAGCTTGGCGGGCGGGGTCCAAGAGACCCAGTACTTC | CASSLAGGVQETQYF
medium-sized | NA | TRBJ2-7 | TRBV6-2/TRBV6-3 | TGTGCCAGCAGTTACTGGGCAGCCCAATACGAGCAGTACTTC | CASSYWAAQYEQYF
medium-sized | TRBD1 | TRBJ1-2 | TRBV7-2 | TGTGCCATAGGGGGCAGGTACTATGGCTACACCTTC | CAIGGRYYGYTF
many | NA | TRBJ2-3 | TRBV7-9 | TGTGCCAGCCTGGCCAGTTCCACAGATACGCAGTATTTT | CASLASSTDTQYF
medium-sized | TRBD2 | TRBJ2-1 | TRBV20-1 | TGCAGTGCCATAGCGGGGGGCGGTAATGAGCAGTTCTTC | CSAIAGGGNEQFF
NA | NA | TRBJ2-1 | TRBV7-3 | TGTGCCAGCAGGTCCCCGGGGAATGAGCAGTTCTTC | CASRSPGNEQFF
once | TRBD1 | TRBJ1-2 | TRBV6-1 | TGTGCCATCAGTCAGAAGACAGGGGTGATTAACTATGGCTACACCTTC | CAISQKTGVINYGYTF
NA | NA | TRBJ1-6 | TRBV6-5 | TGTGCCAGCAGCTACGGACAGCGGAGCTCCTATAATTCACCCCTCCACTTT | CASSYGQRSSYNSPLHF
medium-sized | TRBD1 | TRBJ2-3 | TRBV7-9 | TGTGCCAGCAGCCATGGACAGGAGGTCACAGATACGCAGTATTTT | CASSHGQEVTDTQYF
medium-sized | TRBD2 | TRBJ2-7 | TRBV7-3 | TGTGCCAGCAGCTTGGGTGCTAGCGGGAGCTCCTACGAGCAGTACTTC | CASSLGASGSSYEQYF
medium-sized | TRBD1 | TRBJ1-2 | TRBV20-1 | TGCAGTGCTGGGGGGGGACAGGGGCGCCATGGCTACACCTTC | CSAGGGQGRHGYTF
NA | NA | TRBJ2-2 | TRBV7-2 | TGTGCCAGCAGCTTATTGCACACCGGGGAGCTGTTTTTT | CASSLLHTGELFF
medium-sized | NA | TRBJ2-3 | TRBV20-1 | TGCAGTGCCCTCCCGGGGCACACAGATACGCAGTATTTT | CSALPGHTDTQYF
few | NA | TRBJ1-6 | TRBV7-3 | TGTGCCAGCAGCCGAGGGAGTAATTCACCCCTCCACTTT | CASSRGSNSPLHF
NA | NA | TRBJ1-1 | TRBV2 | TGTGCCAGCAGAGATGGGGGTCTAAACACTGAAGCTTTCTTT | CASRDGGLNTEAFF
NA | NA | TRBJ1-6 | TRBV7-6 | TGTGCCAGCAGCTTAAGGCCTGAGGCCGGCAGCTCCTATAATTCACCCCTCCACTTT | CASSLRPEAGSSYNSPLHF
few | NA | TRBJ2-7 | TRBV6-5 | TGTGCCAGCAGTTACTCTGGGGTGGGGACGGGAATCTACGAGCAGTACTTC | CASSYSGVGTGIYEQYF
NA | NA | TRBJ1-2 | TRBV20-1 | TGCAGTGCCTATGGAGGCGGCTACACCTTC | CSAYGGGYTF
few | NA | TRBJ2-7 | TRBV6-2/TRBV6-3 | TGTGCCAGCAGTTTCCACCGGGAGCAGTACTTC | CASSFHREQYF
many | TRBD2 | TRBJ2-3 | TRBV15 | TGTGCCACCAGCGGGGATACTAGCGGGGGAACCACAGATACGCAGTATTTT | CATSGDTSGGTTDTQYF
NA | NA | TRBJ1-1 | TRBV4-2 | TGTGCCTCCAGGGACCAAAGCACTGAAGCTTTCTTT | CASRDQSTEAFF
medium-sized | TRBD1 | TRBJ1-1 | TRBV19 | TGTGCCACTCCCCTTACCCCAACCCGTCGACAGGGCGGAACTGAAGCTTTCTTT | CATPLTPTRRQGGTEAFF
few | TRBD2 | TRBJ2-1 | TRBV6-5 | TGTGCCAGCAGTTACACGGGACTAGTGCCGTATGGGCAGTTCTTC | CASSYTGLVPYGQFF
NA | NA | TRBJ2-6 | TRBV20-1 | TGCAGTGCTAGAGATCTGGGAGGCCCTTACTCTGGGGCCAACGTCCTGACTTTC | CSARDLGGPYSGANVLTF
NA | NA | TRBJ2-2 | TRBV19 | TGTGCCAGTGGGGGCATAAGGGGGTACACCGGGGAGCTGTTTTTT | CASGGIRGYTGELFF
many | NA | TRBJ1-6 | TRBV6-1 | TGTGCCAGCAGAGATAGCTTACAGGGACGGGCTTCACCCCTCCACTTT | CASRDSLQGRASPLHF
hyperexpanded | NA | TRBJ1-2 | TRBV6-5 | NA | CASSSSRTSYTF
medium-sized | TRBD2 | TRBJ2-3 | TRBV20-1 | TGCAGTGCTGGACTGGGGACTAGGTTGGATTTT | CSAGLGTRLDF
NA | NA | TRBJ1-2 | TRBV7-2 | TGTGCCAGCAGCCCCGTGGAAGTCAACTATGGCTACACCTTC | CASSPVEVNYGYTF
many | NA | TRBJ1-5 | TRBV7-2 | TGTGCCAGCAGCTTAGACACTTACGGAGATCAGCCCCAGCATTTT | CASSLDTYGDQPQHF
medium-sized | NA | TRBJ2-7 | TRBV7-6 | TGTGCCAGCAGCTTAGGTGTCTTCGGGGCTAGCTCCTACGAGCAGTACTTC | CASSLGVFGASSYEQYF
medium-sized | NA | TRBJ1-2 | TRBV20-1 | TGCAGTGCTAGGGGACCGTTCGGCTCCTATGGCTACACCTTC | CSARGPFGSYGYTF
few | NA | TRBJ2-5 | TRBV24-1 | TGTGCCACCAGTGATTTGCACGGCCAACGGCACTTC | CATSDLHGQRHF
medium-sized | TRBD1 | TRBJ1-2 | TRBV20-1 | TGCAGTGCAACCCCCCCGACAGGGAGGTTCTATGGCTACACCTTC | CSATPPTGRFYGYTF
few | NA | TRBJ1-6 | TRBV10-3 | TGTGCCATCCGGCCGTTAAATAATTCACCCCTCCACTTT | CAIRPLNNSPLHF
medium-sized | NA | TRBJ1-6 | TRBV20-1 | TGCAGTGCTAGAATCCTCGCGGGCGGTAATTCACCCCTCCACTTT | CSARILAGGNSPLHF
few | TRBD2 | TRBJ2-7 | TRBV6-2/TRBV6-3 | TGTGCCAGCAGTTATGCGGGAGATAGCTCCTACGAGCAGTACTTC | CASSYAGDSSYEQYF
NA | NA | TRBJ2-5 | TRBV19 | TGTGCCAGTAGTATTAGCAGGTCTTTAGTGGAGACCCAGTACTTC | CASSISRSLVETQYF
medium-sized | NA | TRBJ2-7 | TRBV20-1 | TGCAGTGTCAGCAGGGTGGTCTACGAGCAGTACTTC | CSVSRVVYEQYF
medium-sized | TRBD1 | TRBJ1-5 | TRBV20-1 | TGCAGTGCTAGTCCGGCAGGGGGAAATCAGCCCCAGCATTTT | CSASPAGGNQPQHF
NA | NA | TRBJ2-5 | TRBV4-1 | TGCGCCAGCAGCCAGAAGACACCCGGAGGGGAGACCCAGTACTTC | CASSQKTPGGETQYF
NA | TRBD1 | TRBJ1-2 | TRBV10-3 | TGTGCCACCTATCCGGGACAGGGGATTATTGGGGGCTACACCTTC | CATYPGQGIIGGYTF
medium-sized | NA | TRBJ2-7 | TRBV7-3 | TGTGCCAGCAGCTTCCCGAAATGGAGCTCCTACGAGCAGTACTTC | CASSFPKWSSYEQYF
NA | NA | TRBJ2-3 | TRBV7-3 | TGTGCCAGCAGCTACTCGGTCGGGGCTTCTTGGTCATTT | CASSYSVGASWSF
NA | NA | TRBJ1-1 | TRBV7-2 | TGTGCCAGCAGCTTAGTTAGTGACACTGAAGCTTTCTTT | CASSLVSDTEAFF